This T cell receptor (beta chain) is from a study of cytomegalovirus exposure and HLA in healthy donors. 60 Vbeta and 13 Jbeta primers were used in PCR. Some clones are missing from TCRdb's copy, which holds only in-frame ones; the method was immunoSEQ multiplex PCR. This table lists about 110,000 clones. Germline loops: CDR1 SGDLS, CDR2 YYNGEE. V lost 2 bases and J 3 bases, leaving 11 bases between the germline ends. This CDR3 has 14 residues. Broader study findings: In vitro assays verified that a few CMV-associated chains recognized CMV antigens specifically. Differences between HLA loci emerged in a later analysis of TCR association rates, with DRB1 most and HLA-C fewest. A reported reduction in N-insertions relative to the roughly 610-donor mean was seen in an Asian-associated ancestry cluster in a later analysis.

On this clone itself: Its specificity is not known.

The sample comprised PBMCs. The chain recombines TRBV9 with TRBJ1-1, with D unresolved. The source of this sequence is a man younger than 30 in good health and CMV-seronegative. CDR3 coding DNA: TGTGCCAGCAGCGTGCTAGGCACGGACACTGAAGCTTTCTTT. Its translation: CASSVLGTDTEAFF.